The rows below give T cell receptor beta chains drawn from one sample of a study of cytomegalovirus exposure and HLA in healthy donors. Assay: immunoSEQ multiplex PCR; the TCRdb copy retains only in-frame clones and omits some. The table shows 75,000 to 100,000 clones, with approximately 7.7% occurring only once. Source material: PBMCs. The receptors here all came from a man aged 50-59 years in good health and CMV-seronegative. CDR3s include the opening cysteine and the closing phenylalanine or tryptophan. Size tells how often a clone was seen (once, few, many) or the class of an expanded clone, and some rows leave it out.

few	TRBV6-5	TRBJ1-5	CASSYREGNQPQHF
.	TRBV27	TRBJ1-1	CASSPRQGGVRAFF
.	TRBV28	TRBJ2-5	CASSAYGQGQETQYF
few	TRBV7-9	TRBJ2-5	CASSLGAGEQETQYF
few	TRBV29-1	TRBJ2-7	CSVKGGEGSYEQYF
.	TRBV6-4	TRBJ1-6	CASSDYTGPPQKLLHF
.	TRBV28	TRBJ1-2	CASGGTGFSGYTF
few	TRBV6-1	TRBJ2-7	CASRGRGEQYF
.	TRBV9	TRBJ2-5	CASSVAAGNQETQYF
.	TRBV4-3	TRBJ2-1	CASSSGTSGPGSYNEQFF
.	TRBV7-2	TRBJ1-1	CASSLARLNTEAFF
few	TRBV5-1	TRBJ1-5	CASSWEGHFNQPQHF
few	TRBV7-8	TRBJ2-5	CASSLRSSGTQETQYF
few	TRBV5-1	TRBJ1-2	CASSPWVGQLNYGYTF
few	TRBV28	TRBJ2-7	CASTQPGVGNYEQYF
.	TRBV11-1	TRBJ1-1	CASSLPGWNTEAFF
.	TRBV28	TRBJ2-5	CASSDTSGGQETQYF
.	TRBV27	TRBJ2-3	CATKSGGPATQYF
few	TRBV15	TRBJ2-4	CATSYAGEPHIQYF
few	TRBV6-5	TRBJ2-1	CATGGNEQFF
few	TRBV19	TRBJ2-7	CASSPRLASSYEQYF
few	TRBV5-4	TRBJ1-1	CASSWTGSTEAFF
few	TRBV7-2	TRBJ2-3	CASSLARASTDTQYF
.	TRBV6-4	TRBJ2-6	CASSDPDSSSGANVLTF
few	TRBV10-2	TRBJ1-2	CASNGQGNGYTF
.	TRBV27	TRBJ2-7	CASSIATGEGYEQYF
.	TRBV28	TRBJ1-1	CASIQGGSTEAFF
few	TRBV6-1	TRBJ1-5	CASSPIRVDQPQHF
.	TRBV7-9	TRBJ2-5	CASSQRLAGEWNQETQYF
.	TRBV28	TRBJ1-4	CASSSTGGKLFF
.	TRBV7-9	TRBJ2-1	CASSRGTGSYNEQFF
.	TRBV19	TRBJ2-2	CASNSRLAGGTGELFF
few	TRBV6-1	TRBJ2-1	CASSARGNEQFF
.	TRBV5-1	TRBJ2-5	CASSLGTGQETQYF
.	TRBV27	TRBJ2-2	CASSFRGGQGGELFF
few	TRBV19	TRBJ1-5	CASSIAMGQSNQPQHF
few	TRBV11-3	TRBJ2-1	CASSLSGRADNEQFF
few	TRBV6-1	TRBJ1-2	CASSEAYRGLNYGYTF
few	TRBV5-8	TRBJ1-6	CASSLTVIYSPLHF
few	TRBV5-6	TRBJ2-1	CASSLYQGARPNLRNEQFF